This is a list of T cell receptor beta chains from one sample in a study of cytomegalovirus exposure and HLA in healthy donors. Here immunoSEQ multiplex PCR was the method, and the copy in TCRdb shows in-frame clones only, minus some. This table has about 160,000 clones, about 82% appearing once. Material: PBMCs. These receptors were obtained from a woman under 40 in good health and CMV-seropositive. Both conserved end residues are part of each CDR3. A D gene is named only where the DNA matches it firmly. The listing skips clone size in some rows; elsewhere it reads once, few, many or a size class.

TRBV9,.,.,TRBJ1-1,TGTGCCAGCAGCCCGGGATTCGGCACTGAAGCTTTCTTT,CASSPGFGTEAFF
TRBV7-3,.,TRBD2,TRBJ2-3,TGTGCCAGCAGCCCTGGACTAGCCGATACGCAGTATTTT,CASSPGLADTQYF
TRBV5-8,.,.,TRBJ1-5,TGTGCCAGCAGCTATGGGGGGATTGGTCAGCCCCAGCATTTT,CASSYGGIGQPQHF
TRBV5-6,.,.,TRBJ2-5,TGTGCCAGCAGCTTGTCTCTAGCGTACAACCAAGAGACCCAGTACTTC,CASSLSLAYNQETQYF
TRBV11-2,.,TRBD1,TRBJ2-7,TGTGCCAGCAGCCAGGGACAGGGGACCTACGAGCAGTACTTC,CASSQGQGTYEQYF
TRBV7-2,.,.,TRBJ1-1,TGTGCCAGCAGCCTCTTGACAGCGAACACTGAAGCTTTCTTT,CASSLLTANTEAFF
TRBV13,.,.,TRBJ1-2,TGTGCCAGCAGCTTAGCTTTAGCAGGGGTGGAGGGCTACACCTTC,CASSLALAGVEGYTF
TRBV19,.,.,TRBJ1-2,TGTGCCAGTAGTATAACACGTTCCTATGGCTACACCTTC,CASSITRSYGYTF
TRBV6-1,.,.,TRBJ2-7,TGTGCCAGCAGTGAAAATAAGAGGGATGTGGAGCAGTACTTC,CASSENKRDVEQYF
TRBV27,.,TRBD1,TRBJ1-6,TGTGCCAGCAGTCCGGGACAGAGCTATAATTCACCCCTCCACTTT,CASSPGQSYNSPLHF
TRBV15,.,.,TRBJ2-1,TGTGCCACCAGCAGCGGGGGACAGAGCTCCTACAATGAGCAGTTCTTC,CATSSGGQSSYNEQFF
TRBV5-1,.,TRBD2,TRBJ2-7,TGCGCCAGCAGCGCCAGCGGGGGATCTATCTACGAGCAGTACTTC,CASSASGGSIYEQYF
TRBV4-1,.,TRBD2,TRBJ2-7,TGCGCCAGCAGCCAAGATCGTAGTAGCGGGGACTACGAGCAGTACTTC,CASSQDRSSGDYEQYF
TRBV23-1,.,TRBD1,TRBJ2-3,TGCGCCAGCTCGTCAGTCACCGGGACAGGGGGCATCAGTGGCACAGATACGCAGTATTTT,CASSSVTGTGGISGTDTQYF
TRBV7-2,.,TRBD2,TRBJ2-3,TGTGCCAGCAGCTTAGGGCGGACTAGCGGGGGGTCCACAGATACGCAGTATTTT,CASSLGRTSGGSTDTQYF
TRBV9,.,.,TRBJ1-1,TGTGCCAGCAGCGTAGCGGGGGTCTCTGAAGCTTTCTTT,CASSVAGVSEAFF
TRBV9,few,TRBD2,TRBJ2-1,TGTGCCAGCAGCGCGGGGGGTACTAGCGGCCCCTACAATGAGCAGTTCTTC,CASSAGGTSGPYNEQFF
TRBV6-5,.,TRBD2,TRBJ2-7,TGTGCCAGCAGTTACGATAGCGGGGGACACTACGAGCAGTACTTC,CASSYDSGGHYEQYF
TRBV9,.,.,TRBJ1-1,TGTGCCAGCAGTGGGACGGAGGGGTATACTGAAGCTTTCTTT,CASSGTEGYTEAFF
TRBV2,.,.,TRBJ2-5,TGTGCCAGCAGTGAAGGATTTCAGGAAGGCCAAGAGACCCAGTACTTC,CASSEGFQEGQETQYF
TRBV7-2,once,TRBD1,TRBJ1-2,TGTGCCAGCAGCTCGGGACAGGACTATGGCTACACCTTC,CASSSGQDYGYTF
TRBV4-1,.,.,TRBJ1-1,TGCGCCAGCAGTCGGACATTGGGGAACACTGAAGCTTTCTTT,CASSRTLGNTEAFF
TRBV18,few,.,TRBJ1-3,TGTGCCAGCTCACCAATCCCAGGGGCCACCTTAGGAACTGGAAACACCATATATTTT,CASSPIPGATLGTGNTIYF
TRBV6-1,once,.,TRBJ1-5,TGTGCCAGCAGTCCCCTGGGGGGGGGCAATCAGCCCCAGCATTTT,CASSPLGGGNQPQHF
TRBV5-6,.,.,TRBJ1-2,TGTGCCAGCAGCTTTCAGGGAAGTAAGGGCTACACCTTC,CASSFQGSKGYTF
TRBV9,.,.,TRBJ1-3,TGTGCCAGCAGCGCCGGTAGCCACACCATATATTTT,CASSAGSHTIYF
TRBV18,once,.,TRBJ2-2,TGTGCCAGCTCACCAGGGGCCCTCACCGGGGAGCTGTTTTTT,CASSPGALTGELFF
TRBV5-8,.,TRBD2,TRBJ2-3,TGTGCCAGCAGCTTCTTGAAGACTAGCGGCACAGATACGCAGTATTTT,CASSFLKTSGTDTQYF
TRBV5-1,.,.,TRBJ2-1,TGCGCCAGCAGCTTCACAGCAAACAATGAGCAGTTCTTC,CASSFTANNEQFF
TRBV27,.,TRBD1,TRBJ1-2,TGTGCCAGCAGTTTGGCAGGGGGCGTCGCTAACTATGGCTACACCTTC,CASSLAGGVANYGYTF
TRBV5-5,.,TRBD1,TRBJ1-2,TGTGCCAGCAGCTCGACAGGGGGCAGAGGGGGCTACACCTTC,CASSSTGGRGGYTF
TRBV28,.,TRBD2,TRBJ2-1,TGTGCCAGCAGTTTATGGGGGGCTAGCGGGGGGGTTAATGAGCAGTTCTTC,CASSLWGASGGVNEQFF
TRBV10-3,.,TRBD2,TRBJ2-7,TGTGCCATCAGTGAAACTAGCGTTCGCGAGCAGTACTTC,CAISETSVREQYF
TRBV5-6,.,TRBD1,TRBJ1-2,TGTGCCAGCAGCTTGGGGACAGGGGTCCGAGGCTACACCTTC,CASSLGTGVRGYTF
TRBV7-9,.,.,TRBJ1-4,TGTGCCAGCAGCTTAGTTATTTCCCTCAGGCCAACATCTGAAAAACTGTTTTTT,CASSLVISLRPTSEKLFF
TRBV4-3,.,TRBD1,TRBJ2-4,TGCGCCAGCAGCCAAGGACAGGGGTCCAAAAACATTCAGTACTTC,CASSQGQGSKNIQYF
TRBV27,once,TRBD1,TRBJ1-6,TGTGCCAGCAGGCTTATGGGACAGGGGGCCTATTCACCCCTCCACTTT,CASRLMGQGAYSPLHF